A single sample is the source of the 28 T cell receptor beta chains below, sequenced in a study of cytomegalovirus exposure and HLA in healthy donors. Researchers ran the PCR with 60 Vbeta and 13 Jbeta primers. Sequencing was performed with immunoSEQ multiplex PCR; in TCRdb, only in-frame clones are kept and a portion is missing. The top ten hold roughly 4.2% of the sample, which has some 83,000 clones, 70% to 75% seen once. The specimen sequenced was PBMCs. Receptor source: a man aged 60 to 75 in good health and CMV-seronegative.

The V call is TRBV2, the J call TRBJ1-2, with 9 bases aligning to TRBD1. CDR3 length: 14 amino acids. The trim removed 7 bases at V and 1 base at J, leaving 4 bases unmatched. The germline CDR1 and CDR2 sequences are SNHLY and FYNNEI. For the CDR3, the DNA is TGTGCCAGCATCCACAGGGGGCTTAACTATGGCTACACCTTC. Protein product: CASIHRGLNYGYTF.

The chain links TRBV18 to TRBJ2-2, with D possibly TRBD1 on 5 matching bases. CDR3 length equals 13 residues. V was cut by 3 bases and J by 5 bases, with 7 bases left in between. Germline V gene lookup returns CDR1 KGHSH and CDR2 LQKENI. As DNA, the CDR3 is TGTGCCAGCTCACCGGGGCATACCGGGGAGCTGTTTTTT. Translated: CASSPGHTGELFF.

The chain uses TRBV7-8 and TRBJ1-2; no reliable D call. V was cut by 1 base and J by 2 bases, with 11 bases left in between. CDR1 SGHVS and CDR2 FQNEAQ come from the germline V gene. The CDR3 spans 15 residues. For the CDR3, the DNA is TGTGCCAGCAGCTTAGGTTATGGAGGAAACTATGGCTACACCTTC. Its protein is CASSLGYGGNYGYTF. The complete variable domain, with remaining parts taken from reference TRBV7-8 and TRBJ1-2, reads GAGVSQSPRYKVAKRGQDVALRCDPISGHVSLFWYQQALGQGPEFLTYFQNEAQLDKSGLPSDRFFAERPEGSVSTLKIQRTQQEDSAVYLCASSLGYGGNYGYTFGSGTRLTVV.

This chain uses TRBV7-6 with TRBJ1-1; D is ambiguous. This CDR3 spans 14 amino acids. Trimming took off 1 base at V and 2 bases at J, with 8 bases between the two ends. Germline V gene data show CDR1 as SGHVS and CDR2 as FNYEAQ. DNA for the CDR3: TGTGCCAGCAGCTTAGTGGGCAGAAACACTGAAGCTTTCTTT. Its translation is CASSLVGRNTEAFF.

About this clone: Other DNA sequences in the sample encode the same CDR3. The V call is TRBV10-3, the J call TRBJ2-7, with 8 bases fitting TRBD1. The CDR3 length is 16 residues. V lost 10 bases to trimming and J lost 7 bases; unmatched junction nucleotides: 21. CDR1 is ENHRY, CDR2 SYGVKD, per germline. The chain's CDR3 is CATTPGSGQGAREQYF. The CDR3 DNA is TGTGCCACCACACCCGGGTCGGGGCAGGGGGCGCGGGAGCAGTACTTC.

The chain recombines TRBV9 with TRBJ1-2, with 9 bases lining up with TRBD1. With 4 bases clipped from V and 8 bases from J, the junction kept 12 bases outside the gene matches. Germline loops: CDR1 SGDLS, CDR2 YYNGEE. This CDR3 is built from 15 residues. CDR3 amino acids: CASSTADRGPSGYTF. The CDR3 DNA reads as TGTGCCAGCAGCACAGCGGACAGGGGACCGTCAGGCTACACCTTC. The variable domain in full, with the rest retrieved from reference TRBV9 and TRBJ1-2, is DSGVTQTPKHLITATGQRVTLRCSPRSGDLSVYWYQQSLDQGLQFLIQYYNGEERAKGNILERFSAQQFPDLHSELNLSSLELGDSALYFCASSTADRGPSGYTFGSGTRLTVV.

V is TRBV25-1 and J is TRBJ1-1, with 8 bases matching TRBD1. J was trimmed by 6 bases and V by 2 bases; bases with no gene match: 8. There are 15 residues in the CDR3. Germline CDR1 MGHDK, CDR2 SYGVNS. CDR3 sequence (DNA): TGTGCCAGCAGTGAAACGACAGGGGCAGTACCTGAAGCTTTCTTT. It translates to CASSETTGAVPEAFF.

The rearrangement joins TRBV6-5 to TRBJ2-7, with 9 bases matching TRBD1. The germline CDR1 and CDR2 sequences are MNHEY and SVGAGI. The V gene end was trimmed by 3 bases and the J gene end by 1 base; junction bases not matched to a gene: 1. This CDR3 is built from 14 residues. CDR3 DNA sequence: TGTGCCAGCAGTTATGGACAGGGGTCCTACGAGCAGTACTTC. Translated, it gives CASSYGQGSYEQYF.

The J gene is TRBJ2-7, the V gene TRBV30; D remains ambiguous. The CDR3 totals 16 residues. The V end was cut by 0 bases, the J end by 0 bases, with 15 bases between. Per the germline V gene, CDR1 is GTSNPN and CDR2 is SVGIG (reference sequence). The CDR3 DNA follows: TGTGCCTGGAGTGTACTTTGGAGTCTGAGCTCCTACGAGCAGTACTTC. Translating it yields CAWSVLWSLSSYEQYF.

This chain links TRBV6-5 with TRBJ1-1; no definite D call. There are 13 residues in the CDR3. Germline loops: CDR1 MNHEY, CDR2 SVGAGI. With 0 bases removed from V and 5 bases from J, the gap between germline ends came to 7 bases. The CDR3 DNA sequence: TGTGCCAGCAGTTACTCGAGTAAAACTGAAGCTTTCTTT. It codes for CASSYSSKTEAFF.

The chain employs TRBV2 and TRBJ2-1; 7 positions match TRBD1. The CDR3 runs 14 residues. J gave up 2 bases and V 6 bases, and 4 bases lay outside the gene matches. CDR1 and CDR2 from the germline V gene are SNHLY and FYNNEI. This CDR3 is CASSWGQTYNEQFF. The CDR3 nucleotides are TGTGCCAGCAGCTGGGGACAGACCTACAATGAGCAGTTCTTC.

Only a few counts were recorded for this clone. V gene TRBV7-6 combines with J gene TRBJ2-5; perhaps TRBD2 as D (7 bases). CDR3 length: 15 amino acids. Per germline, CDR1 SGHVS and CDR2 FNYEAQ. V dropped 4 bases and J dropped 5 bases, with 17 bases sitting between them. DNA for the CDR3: TGTGCCAGCAGCTCGTCCCGGGGGGCCGGGGAGACCCAGTACTTC. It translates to CASSSSRGAGETQYF.

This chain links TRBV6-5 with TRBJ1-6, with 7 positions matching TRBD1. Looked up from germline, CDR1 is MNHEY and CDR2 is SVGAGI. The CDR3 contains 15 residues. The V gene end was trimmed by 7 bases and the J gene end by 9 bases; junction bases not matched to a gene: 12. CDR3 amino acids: CASNRQGGSPSPLHF. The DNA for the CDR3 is TGTGCCAGCAACCGACAGGGAGGATCACCTTCACCCCTCCACTTT.

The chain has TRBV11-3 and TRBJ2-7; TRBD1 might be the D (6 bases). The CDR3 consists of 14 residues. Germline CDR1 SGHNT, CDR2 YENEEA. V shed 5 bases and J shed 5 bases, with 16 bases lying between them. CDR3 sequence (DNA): TGTGCCAGCAGCCCGACAGGCCCCGGGGACGAGCAGTACTTC. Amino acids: CASSPTGPGDEQYF.

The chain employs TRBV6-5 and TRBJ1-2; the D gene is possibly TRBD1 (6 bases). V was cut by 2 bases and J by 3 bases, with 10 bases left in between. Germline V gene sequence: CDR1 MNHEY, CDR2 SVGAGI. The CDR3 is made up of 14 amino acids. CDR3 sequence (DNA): TGTGCCAGCAGTTACCGGACAGCAGACTATGGCTACACCTTC. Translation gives CASSYRTADYGYTF.

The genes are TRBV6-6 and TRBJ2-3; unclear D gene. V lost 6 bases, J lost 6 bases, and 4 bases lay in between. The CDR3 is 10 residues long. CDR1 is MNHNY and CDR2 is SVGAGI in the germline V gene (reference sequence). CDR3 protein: CASSRDTQYF. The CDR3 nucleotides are TGTGCCAGCAGCCGGGATACGCAGTATTTT.

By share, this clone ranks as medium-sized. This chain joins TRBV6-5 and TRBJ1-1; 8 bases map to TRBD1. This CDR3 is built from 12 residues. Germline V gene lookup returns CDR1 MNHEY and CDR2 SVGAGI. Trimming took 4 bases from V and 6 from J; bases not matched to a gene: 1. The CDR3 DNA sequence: TGTGCCAGCAGTTCAGGGGGCGCTGAAGCTTTCTTT. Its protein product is CASSSGGAEAFF.

The CDR3, as DNA: TGTGCCATCAACCCAGGACAGGGCACTGAAGCTTTCTTT. Translation gives CAINPGQGTEAFF. The gene calls are TRBV10-3 and TRBJ1-1; 8 positions match TRBD1. Unmatched junction bases numbered 5, after V lost 7 bases and J lost 4 bases. The CDR3 is 13 residues long. Germline V CDR1 and CDR2: ENHRY, SYGVKD.

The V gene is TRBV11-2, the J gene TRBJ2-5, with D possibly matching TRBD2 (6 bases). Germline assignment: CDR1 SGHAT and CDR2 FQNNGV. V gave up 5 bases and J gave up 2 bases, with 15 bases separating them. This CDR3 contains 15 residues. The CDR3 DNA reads TGTGCCAGCAGCCTACGGGGGACGACACAAGAGACCCAGTACTTC. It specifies CASSLRGTTQETQYF.

The CDR3: CASRYTGQETQYF. DNA of the CDR3: TGTGCCAGCAGGTACACAGGGCAAGAGACCCAGTACTTC. This rearrangement joins TRBV7-8 to TRBJ2-5, with a weak D call TRBD1 (6 bases). Trimming shortened V by 6 bases and J by 2 bases, and 10 bases separated the two germline ends. The CDR3 covers 13 residues. From germline, CDR1 is SGHVS and CDR2 FQNEAQ.

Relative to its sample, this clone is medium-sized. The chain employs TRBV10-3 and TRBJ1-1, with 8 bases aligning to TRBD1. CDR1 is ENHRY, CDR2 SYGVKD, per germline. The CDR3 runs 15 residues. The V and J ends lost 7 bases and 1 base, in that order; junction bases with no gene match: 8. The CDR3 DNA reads TGTGCCATCAATATAACTGGACAGGGGAACACTGAAGCTTTCTTT. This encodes CAINITGQGNTEAFF.

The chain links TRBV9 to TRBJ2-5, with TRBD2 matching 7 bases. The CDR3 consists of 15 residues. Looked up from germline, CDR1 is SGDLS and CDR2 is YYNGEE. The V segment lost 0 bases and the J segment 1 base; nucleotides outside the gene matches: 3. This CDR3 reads CASSVASGVQETQYF. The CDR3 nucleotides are TGTGCCAGCAGCGTAGCCAGCGGGGTCCAAGAGACCCAGTACTTC.

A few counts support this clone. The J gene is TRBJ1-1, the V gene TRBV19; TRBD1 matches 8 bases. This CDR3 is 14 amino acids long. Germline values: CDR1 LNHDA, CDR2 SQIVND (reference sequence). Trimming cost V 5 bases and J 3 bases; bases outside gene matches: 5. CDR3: CASSFYRGDTEAFF. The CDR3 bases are TGTGCCAGTAGTTTCTACAGGGGGGACACTGAAGCTTTCTTT. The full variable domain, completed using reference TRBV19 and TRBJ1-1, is DGGITQSPKYLFRKEGQNVTLSCEQNLNHDAMYWYRQDPGQGLRLIYYSQIVNDFQKGDIAEGYSVSREKKESFPLTVTSAQKNPTAFYLCASSFYRGDTEAFFGQGTRLTVV.

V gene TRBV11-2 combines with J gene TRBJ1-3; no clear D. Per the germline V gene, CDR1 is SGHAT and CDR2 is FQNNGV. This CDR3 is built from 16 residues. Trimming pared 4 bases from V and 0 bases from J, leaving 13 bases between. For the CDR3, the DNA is TGTGCCAGCAGCTCCCGAACAGTAAGCTCTGGAAACACCATATATTTT. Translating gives CASSSRTVSSGNTIYF.

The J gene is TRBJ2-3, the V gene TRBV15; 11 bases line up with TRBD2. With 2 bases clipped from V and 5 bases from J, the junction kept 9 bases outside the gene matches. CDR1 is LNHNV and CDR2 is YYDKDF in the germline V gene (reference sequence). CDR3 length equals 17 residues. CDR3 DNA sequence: TGTGCCACCAGCAGAAAATTAGCGGGGGGGGGTGGAGATACGCAGTATTTT. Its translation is CATSRKLAGGGGDTQYF.

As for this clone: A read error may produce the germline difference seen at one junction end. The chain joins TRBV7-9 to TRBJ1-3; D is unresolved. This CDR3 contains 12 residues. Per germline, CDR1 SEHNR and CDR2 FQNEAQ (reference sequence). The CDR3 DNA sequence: TGTTCCAGCAGCCTTAGCGGGTACACCATATATTTT. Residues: CSSSLSGYTIYF.

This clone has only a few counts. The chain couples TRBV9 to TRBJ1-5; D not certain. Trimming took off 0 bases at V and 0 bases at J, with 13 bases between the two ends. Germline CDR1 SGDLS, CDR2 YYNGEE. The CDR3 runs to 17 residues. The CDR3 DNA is TGTGCCAGCAGCGTAGACGGCAGGCCCTATAGCAATCAGCCCCAGCATTTT. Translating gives CASSVDGRPYSNQPQHF.

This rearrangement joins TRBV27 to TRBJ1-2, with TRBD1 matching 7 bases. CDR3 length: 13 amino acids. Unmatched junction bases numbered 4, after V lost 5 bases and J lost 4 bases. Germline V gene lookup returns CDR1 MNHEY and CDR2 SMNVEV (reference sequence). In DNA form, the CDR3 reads TGTGCCAGCAGTAACAGGGGAGCCTATGGCTACACCTTC. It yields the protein CASSNRGAYGYTF.